This T cell receptor beta chain was retrieved from a study of breast tumors, draining lymph nodes, adjacent tissues. Study results and caveats: Compared with basal-like, luminal-like tumors shared significantly more repertoire with nontumor tissue.

This clonotype was seen only a few times. The antigen remains undetermined. The lymph nodes were axillary draining lymph nodes from breast cancer patients. MiXCR, applied by TCRdb to the multiplex PCR reads, yields one record per CDR3 protein. The table lists about 270,000 distinct CDR3 sequences, roughly 31% of them singletons. The sample taken for sequencing was axillary lymph node tissue. The receptor was isolated from a female donor with breast cancer. Some clones in this sample may be carry-over from other donors' samples.

Written as DNA, the CDR3 is TGCAGCGTTGAAAGGGGTGAAGCTTTCTTT. It codes for CSVERGEAFF. The chain uses TRBV29-1 and TRBJ1-1, with D tentatively TRBD1 (5 bases). Germline CDR1 SQVTM, CDR2 ANQGSEA. The V and J ends lost 2 bases and 7 bases respectively, with 5 bases between them. CDR3 size: 10 residues.